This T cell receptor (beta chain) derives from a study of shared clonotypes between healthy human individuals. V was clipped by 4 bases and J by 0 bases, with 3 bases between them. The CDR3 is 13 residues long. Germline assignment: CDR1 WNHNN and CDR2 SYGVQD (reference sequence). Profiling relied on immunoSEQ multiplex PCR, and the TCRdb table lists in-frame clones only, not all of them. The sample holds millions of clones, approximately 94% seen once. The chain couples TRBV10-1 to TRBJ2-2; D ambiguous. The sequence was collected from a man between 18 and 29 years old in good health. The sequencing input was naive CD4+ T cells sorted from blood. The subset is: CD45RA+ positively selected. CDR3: CASSATNTGELFF. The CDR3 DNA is TGCGCCAGCAGTGCGACGAACACCGGGGAGCTGTTTTTT.